These 2 T cell receptor beta chains came from one sample sequenced in a study of CD8+ T cells in alopecia areata. The authors extracted RNA and reverse transcribed it into cDNA as the sequencing template. Assay: immunoSEQ multiplex PCR; the TCRdb copy retains only in-frame clones and omits some. The repertoire holds hundreds of thousands of clones, with 65% to 70% as singletons. Sequences were derived from CD4+ T cells sorted from blood, sampled at week 0. The source of these receptors is a human donor with alopecia areata.

The chain links TRBV7-8 to TRBJ2-1, with no clear D. V dropped 1 base and J dropped 2 bases, with 9 bases sitting between them. The CDR3 is made up of 15 amino acids. CDR1 and CDR2 (germline): SGHVS, FQNEAQ. Written as DNA, the CDR3 is TGTGCCAGCAGCTTAGAAGGGATAGCCTACAATGAGCAGTTCTTC. Translation: CASSLEGIAYNEQFF.

This clone was picked up a small number of times. This chain connects TRBV30 to TRBJ2-3, with D possibly matching TRBD2 (6 bases). This CDR3 comprises 13 residues. V was clipped by 2 bases and J by 6 bases, with 12 bases between them. The germline gives CDR1 GTSNPN, CDR2 SVGIG (reference sequence). The CDR3 loop is CAWSRRGWDTQYF. The DNA of the CDR3 is TGTGCCTGGAGTCGGCGGGGCTGGGATACGCAGTATTTT.